Only one count was recorded for the clone carrying this TCR beta chain. The protocol was immunoSEQ multiplex PCR, while the TCRdb copy is restricted to in-frame clones and leaves out a portion. The repertoire consists of 68,000 or so clones, with approximately 92% occurring once and the leading ten covering roughly 4.2%. The sample taken for sequencing was PBMCs. The TCR was taken from a man aged 35 to 55 with rheumatoid arthritis.

CDR3 sequence reads: CASSIGGSGNEQFF. In DNA, the CDR3 is TGTGCCAGTAGTATAGGAGGTAGTGGGAATGAGCAGTTCTTC. This chain connects TRBV19 to TRBJ2-1, with D unclear. Germline loops: CDR1 LNHDA, CDR2 SQIVND (reference sequence). With 1 base removed from V and 7 bases from J, the gap between germline ends came to 11 bases. The CDR3 spans 14 residues.